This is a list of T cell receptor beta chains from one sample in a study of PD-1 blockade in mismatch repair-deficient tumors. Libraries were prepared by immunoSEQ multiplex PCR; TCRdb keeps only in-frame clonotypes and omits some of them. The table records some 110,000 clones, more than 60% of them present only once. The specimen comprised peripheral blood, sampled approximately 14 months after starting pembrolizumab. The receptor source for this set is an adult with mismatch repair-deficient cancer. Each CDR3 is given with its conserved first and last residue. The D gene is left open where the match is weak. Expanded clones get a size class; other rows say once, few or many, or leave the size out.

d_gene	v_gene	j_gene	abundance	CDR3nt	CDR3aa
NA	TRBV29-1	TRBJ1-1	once	TGCAGCGTTGTCGGGGTCGTCGGGGACACTGAAGCTTTCTTT	CSVVGVVGDTEAFF
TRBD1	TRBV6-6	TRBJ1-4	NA	TGTGCCAGCAGCCGGGACAGGGGGGGAGCTAATGAAAAACTGTTTTTT	CASSRDRGGANEKLFF
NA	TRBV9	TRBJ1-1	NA	TGTGCCAGCAGCGTGGGACTGAATTATGACACTGAAGCTTTCTTT	CASSVGLNYDTEAFF
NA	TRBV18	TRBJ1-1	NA	TGTGCCAGCTCAGTCGGAGGCGGGAGGAACACTGAAGCTTTCTTT	CASSVGGGRNTEAFF
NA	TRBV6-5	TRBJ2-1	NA	TGTGCCAGCAGTTCTGACGGGTGGCGCCAGTTCTTC	CASSSDGWRQFF
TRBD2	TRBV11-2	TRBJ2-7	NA	TGTGCCAGCAGCCTAGCGGGAGGCCTTTACGAGCAGTACTTC	CASSLAGGLYEQYF
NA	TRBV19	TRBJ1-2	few	TGTGCCAGTAATCAGACGGTGACTAACTATGGCTACACCTTC	CASNQTVTNYGYTF
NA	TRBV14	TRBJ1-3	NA	TGTGCCAGCAGCAAGGACTGGAGCTCTGGAAACACCATATATTTT	CASSKDWSSGNTIYF
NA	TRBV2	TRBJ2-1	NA	TGTGCCAGCAGTGTAATTCGAAGCGGCCCATACAATGAGCAGTTCTTC	CASSVIRSGPYNEQFF
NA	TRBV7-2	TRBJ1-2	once	TGTGCCAGCAGCTTAGCATTCAGTAACTATGGCTACACCTTC	CASSLAFSNYGYTF
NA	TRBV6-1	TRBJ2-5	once	TGTGCCAGCAGTGAAAGGGTCCTCCAAGAGACCCAGTACTTC	CASSERVLQETQYF
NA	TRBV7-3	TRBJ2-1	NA	TGTGCCAGCAGCCGGAGTAGTCCCCCTGAGCAGTTCTTC	CASSRSSPPEQFF
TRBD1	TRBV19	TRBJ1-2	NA	TGTGCCAGTAGTATCCCCGGGACAGGGGACTATGGCTACACCTTC	CASSIPGTGDYGYTF
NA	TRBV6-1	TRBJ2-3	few	TGTGCCAGCAGGACGAGGGGTAGCACAGATACGCAGTATTTT	CASRTRGSTDTQYF
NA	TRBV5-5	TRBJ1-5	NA	TGTGCCAGCAGCTATCGTGGGGGGATGATAAATAGCAATCAGCCCCAGCATTTT	CASSYRGGMINSNQPQHF
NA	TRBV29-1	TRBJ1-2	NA	TGCAGCGTTGAAGAAACAGCGGCTAACTATGGCTACACCTTC	CSVEETAANYGYTF
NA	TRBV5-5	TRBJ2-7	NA	TGTGCCAGCAGCTTGGACGGCTACGAGCAGTACTTC	CASSLDGYEQYF
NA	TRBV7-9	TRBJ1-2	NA	TGTGCCAGCAGCTTACAGGGTAACTATGGCTACACCTTC	CASSLQGNYGYTF
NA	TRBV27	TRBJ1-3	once	TGTGCCAGCAGTCCGTTGGGGGGGAGCTCTGGAAACACCATATATTTT	CASSPLGGSSGNTIYF
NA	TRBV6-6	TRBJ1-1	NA	TGTGCCAGCACCCTACCGGCGGGGAACACTGAAGCTTTCTTT	CASTLPAGNTEAFF
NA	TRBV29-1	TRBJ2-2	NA	TGCAGCGTTGACGTCTCGGGGAACACCGGGGAGCTGTTTTTT	CSVDVSGNTGELFF
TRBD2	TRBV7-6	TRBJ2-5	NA	TGTGCCAGCAGCTCTCAACCGGGACTAGCGCAAGAGACCCAGTACTTC	CASSSQPGLAQETQYF
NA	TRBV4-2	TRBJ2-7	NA	TGTGCCAGCAACCAAGGGTCAGGGTACGAGCAGTACTTC	CASNQGSGYEQYF
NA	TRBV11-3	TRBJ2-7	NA	TGTGCCAGCAGCTCCCTTTCCGGTACCGGAACCTCCTACGAGCAGTACTTC	CASSSLSGTGTSYEQYF
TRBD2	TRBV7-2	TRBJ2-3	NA	TGTGCCAGCAGCTTACAACACACTCGGCGGGAGGTCGAGGATACGCAGTATTTT	CASSLQHTRREVEDTQYF
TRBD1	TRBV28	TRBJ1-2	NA	TGTGCCAGCAGTTTAGGGACAGAGGGCTATGGCTACACCTTC	CASSLGTEGYGYTF
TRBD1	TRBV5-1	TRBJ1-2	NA	TGCGCCAGCAGCCCAGAGACAGGGGCCTATGGCTACACCTTC	CASSPETGAYGYTF
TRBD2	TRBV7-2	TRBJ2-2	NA	TGTGCCAGCAGCACCTCGGGGGGGAGGGCCGGGGAGCTGTTTTTT	CASSTSGGRAGELFF
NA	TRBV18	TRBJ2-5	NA	TGTGCCAGCTCTCCCCTAATATTACAAGAGACCCAGTACTTC	CASSPLILQETQYF
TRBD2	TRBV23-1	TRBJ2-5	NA	TGCGCCAGCAGTCAACTAAGACTAGCGGGAGCAGAGACCCAGTACTTC	CASSQLRLAGAETQYF
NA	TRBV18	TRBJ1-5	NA	TGTGCCAGCTCTTCGGACGGTAGCAATCAGCCCCAGCATTTT	CASSSDGSNQPQHF
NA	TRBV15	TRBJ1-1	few	TGTGCCACCAGGGAATTTCAGGGAGGTGACACTGAAGCTTTCTTT	CATREFQGGDTEAFF
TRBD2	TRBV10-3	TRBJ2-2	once	TGTGCCATCAGTACTACTAGCGAGAACACCGGGGAGCTGTTTTTT	CAISTTSENTGELFF
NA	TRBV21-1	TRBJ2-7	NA	TGTGCCAGCAGCAAAGTATCCGGGGGAGGCCGCGAGCAGTACTTC	CASSKVSGGGREQYF
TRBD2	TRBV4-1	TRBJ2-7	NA	TGCGCCAGCAGCCAAGTCTCGGCGGGAGAATACGAGCAGTACTTC	CASSQVSAGEYEQYF
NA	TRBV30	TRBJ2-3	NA	TGTGCCTGGAGGGTAGGAGCGGGGCGGACAGGTACGCAGTATTTT	CAWRVGAGRTGTQYF
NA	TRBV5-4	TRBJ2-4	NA	TGTGCCAGCAGCTTGGCTCTGGGGGACATTCAGTACTTC	CASSLALGDIQYF
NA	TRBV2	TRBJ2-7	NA	TGTGCCAGCAGTTCCGCCCAATACGGTGGGTACTTC	CASSSAQYGGYF
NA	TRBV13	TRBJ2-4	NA	TGTGCCAGCAGCTTACGGCAGGGCCGGAACATTCAGTACTTC	CASSLRQGRNIQYF
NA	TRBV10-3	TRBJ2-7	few	TGTGCCATCACCCGCTCGTCTAGCGTCTCCTACGAGCAGTACTTC	CAITRSSSVSYEQYF
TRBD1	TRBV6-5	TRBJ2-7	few	TGTGCCAGCAGTTTCCGGGACAGGGGACATTACGAGCAGTACTTC	CASSFRDRGHYEQYF
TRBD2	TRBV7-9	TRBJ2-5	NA	TGTGCCAGCAGCTACATAGCGGGAGTCCAAGAGACCCAGTACTTC	CASSYIAGVQETQYF
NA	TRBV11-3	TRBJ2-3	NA	TGTGCCAGCAGCTTAGATTTAGGGCGCACAGATACGCAGTATTTT	CASSLDLGRTDTQYF
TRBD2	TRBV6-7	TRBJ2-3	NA	TGTGCCAGCAGTCTCTTCCCCCGGGAGGGGAGTGTAGCCGCAGATACGCAGTATTTT	CASSLFPREGSVAADTQYF
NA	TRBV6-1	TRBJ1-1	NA	TGTGCCAGCAGTCAGGGGTCTGCATACACTGAAGCTTTCTTT	CASSQGSAYTEAFF
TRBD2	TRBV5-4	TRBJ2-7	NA	TGTGCCAGCAGCCTCACTAGCGGGGCCTACGAGCAGTACTTC	CASSLTSGAYEQYF
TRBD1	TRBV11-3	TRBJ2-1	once	TGTGCCAGCGGGACAGGGGGCCTGGATGAGCAGTTCTTC	CASGTGGLDEQFF
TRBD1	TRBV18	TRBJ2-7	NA	TGTGCCAGCTCACCCCGACAGGGGGTCTACGAGCAGTACTTC	CASSPRQGVYEQYF